These 29 T cell receptor beta chains were sequenced from one sample in a study of T cell changes during pregnancy in multiple sclerosis. The table came from immunoSEQ multiplex PCR; TCRdb's copy has only in-frame clones and leaves some out. The sample consists of under 50,000 clones, more than 85% of them appearing once. The sequenced sample was CD8+ T cells from peripheral blood mononuclear cells, obtained in the third trimester of pregnancy. The receptors stem from a female donor with multiple sclerosis, enrolled in a pregnancy study.

The chain joins TRBV27 to TRBJ1-1, with TRBD1 as a possible D gene (5 bases). With 4 bases removed from V and 6 bases from J, the gap between germline ends came to 18 bases. Per germline, CDR1 MNHEY and CDR2 SMNVEV (reference sequence). This CDR3 region has 15 residues. The CDR3 bases are TGTGCCAGCAGTTACGATTGGGGGGGTTTCTCTGAAGCTTTCTTT. It yields the protein CASSYDWGGFSEAFF.

J is TRBJ1-4 and V is TRBV7-9; D is uncertain. CDR3 length: 12 amino acids. Per germline, CDR1 SEHNR and CDR2 FQNEAQ (reference sequence). V lost 8 bases and J 6 bases, leaving 10 bases between the germline ends. DNA for the CDR3: TGTGCCAGCCGTGGGGAGGATGAAAAACTGTTTTTT. Protein: CASRGEDEKLFF.

This sequence joins TRBV28 and TRBJ2-2, with 7 nucleotides matching TRBD2. This CDR3 has 16 amino acids. The germline gives CDR1 MDHEN, CDR2 SYDVKM. Germline trimming cut 7 bases from V and 1 base from J; bases unmatched to any gene: 9. CDR3 amino acids: CASKGLADRNTGELFF. In DNA, the CDR3 is TGTGCCAGCAAGGGGCTAGCGGACCGGAACACCGGGGAGCTGTTTTTT.

This rearrangement joins TRBV28 to TRBJ2-7, with D tentatively TRBD2 (6 bases). CDR1 is MDHEN, CDR2 SYDVKM, per germline. This CDR3 has 12 residues. The V end lost 10 bases, the J end lost 2 bases, and 12 bases lay between the germline ends. Here the CDR3 DNA reads TGTGCCACTTCCCAGCGGGCCTACGAGCAGTACTTC. Protein product: CATSQRAYEQYF.

The J gene is TRBJ2-5, the V gene TRBV9; possibly TRBD2 for D (6 bases). The CDR3 is made up of 15 amino acids. In germline, CDR1 is SGDLS, CDR2 YYNGEE. Trimming removed 0 bases from V and 5 bases from J, with 14 bases in between. This CDR3 is CASSVDAGSGETQYF. The DNA of the CDR3 is TGTGCCAGCAGCGTAGACGCGGGATCAGGGGAGACCCAGTACTTC.

The rearrangement links TRBV5-6 to TRBJ2-1, with 8 bases aligning to TRBD2. V lost 1 base to trimming and J lost 10 bases; unmatched junction nucleotides: 13. Per the germline V gene, CDR1 is SGHDT and CDR2 is YYEEEE. The length of the CDR3 is 16 residues. The CDR3 spells CASSLRASGFVPEQFF. The CDR3, as DNA: TGTGCCAGCAGCTTGAGGGCTAGCGGGTTCGTCCCCGAGCAGTTCTTC.

The chain combines TRBV7-9 with TRBJ2-7; 9 nucleotides align to TRBD1. There are 16 residues in the CDR3. The germline V gene has CDR1 SEHNR and CDR2 FQNEAQ (reference sequence). V trimming: 5 bases; J trimming: 6 bases; junction bases outside the gene matches: 14. The CDR3 DNA reads as TGTGCCAGCAGCCCTCCTCCACCGGGACAGGGACGCGAGCAGTACTTC. This gives the protein CASSPPPPGQGREQYF.

This sequence joins TRBV27 and TRBJ1-5; D unclear. CDR3 size: 13 residues. The germline V gene has CDR1 MNHEY and CDR2 SMNVEV (reference sequence). Deletions cut 5 bases from V and 9 bases from J, with 14 bases between. The CDR3 nucleotides read TGTGCCAGCAGTACCCAGGTTACCGGGCCCCAGCATTTT. Its protein product is CASSTQVTGPQHF.

V usage is TRBV6-5 and J usage is TRBJ2-1; 9 bases fit TRBD2. Unmatched junction bases numbered 9, after V lost 4 bases and J lost 8 bases. Germline V lookup: CDR1 MNHEY, CDR2 SVGAGI. This CDR3 region has 15 residues. Here the CDR3 DNA reads TGTGCCAGCAGTTCAATAGCGGGAGTCCCGCATGAGCAGTTCTTC. Its protein product is CASSSIAGVPHEQFF.

The chain uses TRBV27 and TRBJ2-1; 11 bases agree with TRBD2. The CDR3 consists of 17 residues. The junction had 10 bases not matched to a gene; V was cut back by 4 bases and J by 5 bases. Germline V gene lookup returns CDR1 MNHEY and CDR2 SMNVEV (reference sequence). The CDR3 DNA reads TGTGCCAGCAGTTCCCTGACGACTAGCGGGATCCACAATGAGCAGTTCTTC. It yields the protein CASSSLTTSGIHNEQFF.

The V call is TRBV28, the J call TRBJ2-7, with 7 bases matching TRBD1. Per the germline V gene, CDR1 is MDHEN and CDR2 is SYDVKM. The CDR3 contains 13 residues. Unmatched junction bases numbered 5, after V lost 7 bases and J lost 2 bases. The CDR3 region has the DNA TGTGCCAGCAAAGGGGGCGGCCCCTACGAGCAGTACTTC. Encoded protein: CASKGGGPYEQYF. The complete variable domain, with remaining parts taken from reference TRBV28 and TRBJ2-7, reads DVKVTQSSRYLVKRTGEKVFLECVQDMDHENMFWYRQDPGLGLRLIYFSYDVKMKEKGDIPEGYSVSREKKERFSLILESASTNQTSMYLCASKGGGPYEQYFGPGTRLTVT.

J is TRBJ1-2 and V is TRBV7-2; TRBD1 is a possible D gene (6 bases). CDR1 SGHTA and CDR2 FQGNSA come from the germline V gene. The CDR3 has 13 residues. Trimming stripped 5 bases from V and 7 bases from J, with 14 bases between. CDR3 region: CASSELRGFGYTF. Here the CDR3 DNA reads TGTGCCAGCAGCGAGCTCAGGGGATTTGGCTACACCTTC.

The chain carries TRBV5-1 and TRBJ2-7; TRBD2 is a possible D gene (6 bases). There are 14 residues in the CDR3. CDR1 and CDR2 from the germline V gene are SGHRS and YFSETQ. Trimming removed 0 bases from V and 4 bases from J, with 11 bases in between. CDR3: CASSLAGASYEQYF. Written as DNA, the CDR3 is TGCGCCAGCAGCTTGGCGGGAGCGTCGTACGAGCAGTACTTC.

The chain couples TRBV7-9 to TRBJ1-4; 7 bases fit TRBD1. CDR3 size: 16 residues. CDR1 is SEHNR, CDR2 FQNEAQ, per germline (reference sequence). V shed 4 bases, J shed 7 bases, and the junction held 12 bases outside the gene matches. In DNA form, the CDR3 reads TGTGCCAGCAGCTCCAGCACGGGACAGCGGAGTGAAAAACTGTTTTTT. Residues: CASSSSTGQRSEKLFF.

This chain links TRBV5-8 with TRBJ2-3; 8 bases fit TRBD1. Per germline, CDR1 SGHTS and CDR2 YDEGEE. The CDR3 loop spans 16 amino acids. V lost 1 base to trimming and J lost 1 base; unmatched junction nucleotides: 5. This chain's CDR3 is CASSLLWTGRTDTQYF. CDR3 DNA: TGTGCCAGCAGCTTGCTTTGGACAGGGCGCACAGATACGCAGTATTTT.

This clone appeared once. The genes are TRBV27 and TRBJ2-5, with D unclear. CDR3 length equals 11 residues. Trimming left V 9 bases short and J 2 bases short, with 7 bases between. Germline assignment: CDR1 MNHEY and CDR2 SMNVEV (reference sequence). In nucleotides, the CDR3 is TGTGCCAGTAGAGCTCAAGAGACCCAGTACTTC. Protein sequence: CASRAQETQYF.

The chain recombines TRBV7-6 with TRBJ2-3, with TRBD2 matching over 8 bases. CDR3 length: 14 residues. Germline CDR1 is SGHVS and CDR2 is FNYEAQ. J was trimmed by 4 bases and V by 5 bases; bases with no gene match: 5. The CDR3 nucleotides are TGTGCCAGCAGCCCAAGCGGGAGCGCAGATACGCAGTATTTT. As protein: CASSPSGSADTQYF.

This chain joins TRBV13 and TRBJ1-1, with 7 bases that match TRBD1. Unmatched junction bases numbered 10, after V lost 5 bases and J lost 4 bases. The germline V gene has CDR1 PRHDT and CDR2 FYEKMQ (reference sequence). The CDR3 consists of 15 residues. The CDR3 protein is CASSARQGGGTEAFF. The DNA for the CDR3 is TGTGCCAGCAGCGCCCGACAGGGTGGTGGCACTGAAGCTTTCTTT.

V usage is TRBV6-4 and J usage is TRBJ2-3; 14 nucleotides match TRBD2. Germline-derived CDR1 and CDR2 are MRHNA and SNTAGT. Unmatched junction bases numbered 2, after V lost 4 bases and J lost 5 bases. The CDR3 spans 15 residues. This CDR3 is CASSVGTSGGDTQYF. As DNA, the CDR3 is TGTGCCAGCAGTGTGGGGACTAGCGGGGGAGATACGCAGTATTTT.

V and J are TRBV6-5 and TRBJ2-5; 11 nucleotides agree with TRBD2. V lost 4 bases, J lost 5 bases, and 3 bases stayed unmatched. The V gene's germline CDR1 is MNHEY and CDR2 SVGAGI. The CDR3 runs 14 residues. The CDR3 region is CASSLVAGGETQYF. In DNA form, the CDR3 reads TGTGCCAGCAGTTTGGTAGCGGGGGGGGAGACCCAGTACTTC.

The J gene is TRBJ2-1, the V gene TRBV4-1, with 14 bases fitting TRBD2. V lost 4 bases to trimming and J lost 8 bases; unmatched junction nucleotides: 13. In germline, CDR1 is MGHRA, CDR2 YSYEKL. CDR3 size: 18 residues. CDR3 nucleotide sequence: TGCGCCAGCAGCCCGCGACTAGCGGGAGGGCGGCGGGGGGATGAGCAGTTCTTC. It translates to CASSPRLAGGRRGDEQFF.

The rearrangement links TRBV9 to TRBJ1-4; 11 bases align to TRBD1. There are 15 residues in the CDR3. The germline CDR1 and CDR2 sequences are SGDLS and YYNGEE. V gave up 4 bases and J gave up 7 bases; unmatched junction bases: 6. CDR3 sequence: CASSMTGTGGEKLFF. CDR3 sequence (DNA): TGTGCCAGCAGCATGACCGGGACAGGGGGTGAAAAACTGTTTTTT.

This chain joins TRBV13 and TRBJ2-1; 8 bases are shared with TRBD2. V lost 3 bases to trimming and J lost 4 bases; unmatched junction nucleotides: 5. This CDR3 spans 15 amino acids. Per germline, CDR1 PRHDT and CDR2 FYEKMQ (reference sequence). CDR3 region: CASSFIAGKYNEQFF. DNA for the CDR3: TGTGCCAGCAGCTTCATAGCGGGGAAATACAATGAGCAGTTCTTC.

This rearrangement joins TRBV7-3 to TRBJ2-1; perhaps TRBD2 as D (6 bases). The CDR3 is 15 amino acids. Germline assignment: CDR1 SGHTA and CDR2 FQGTGA. V was shortened by 2 bases and J by 6 bases, with 14 bases between the two germline ends. CDR3 residues: CASSLGPGVGNEQFF. The CDR3 nucleotides read TGTGCCAGCAGCTTAGGACCGGGAGTTGGCAATGAGCAGTTCTTC.

The chain couples TRBV5-4 to TRBJ2-1; 7 bases fit TRBD2. V was pared by 9 bases and J by 1 base, with 10 bases of the junction left unmatched. The CDR3 contains 15 residues. The germline V gene has CDR1 SGHNT and CDR2 YYREEE (reference sequence). CDR3 sequence: CAIPGEGISYNEQFF. For the CDR3, the DNA is TGTGCCATCCCGGGGGAGGGAATTTCCTACAATGAGCAGTTCTTC.

The chain links TRBV7-9 to TRBJ2-1; 8 bases match TRBD2. The CDR3 is made up of 13 amino acids. V lost 8 bases, J lost 8 bases, and 8 bases stayed unmatched. The germline V gene has CDR1 SEHNR and CDR2 FQNEAQ (reference sequence). The DNA of the CDR3 is TGTGCCAGCCGGACTAGCCCGGTAGATGAGCAGTTCTTC. This encodes CASRTSPVDEQFF.

The rearrangement uses TRBV7-3 and TRBJ1-1; 7 nucleotides match TRBD1. CDR1 is SGHTA and CDR2 is FQGTGA in the germline V gene. V shed 5 bases, J shed 4 bases, and the junction held 7 bases outside the gene matches. The CDR3 sequence is 14 residues long. The CDR3 here is CASSPQGFGTEAFF. In nucleotides, the CDR3 is TGTGCCAGCAGCCCACAGGGGTTTGGCACTGAAGCTTTCTTT. Supplemented by reference TRBV7-3 and TRBJ1-1, the full variable domain reads GAGVSQTPSNKVTEKGKYVELRCDPISGHTALYWYRQSLGQGPEFLIYFQGTGAADDSGLPNDRFFAVRPEGSVSTLKIQRTERGDSAVYLCASSPQGFGTEAFFGQGTRLTVV.

The CDR3 DNA sequence: TGTGCCAGCAGCTCGCATACGGGACTGCTTCCAGATACGCAGTATTTT. This gives the protein CASSSHTGLLPDTQYF. This rearrangement joins TRBV7-9 to TRBJ2-3; tentative D call: TRBD2 (6 bases). Germline CDR1 reads SEHNR; CDR2 reads FQNEAQ (reference sequence). The V end lost 4 bases, the J end lost 4 bases, and 18 bases lay between the germline ends. The CDR3 length is 16 residues.

The chain joins TRBV7-6 to TRBJ1-1; D ambiguous. Germline loops: CDR1 SGHVS, CDR2 FNYEAQ. CDR3 length equals 13 residues. V lost 7 bases to trimming and J lost 0 bases, with 9 bases between them. The CDR3 DNA follows: TGTGCCAGCATGGAGAACATGAACACTGAAGCTTTCTTT. It specifies CASMENMNTEAFF.